The 17 T cell receptor beta chains presented below share a single source sample, sequenced in a study of blood T cells in healthy people across ages. A J-beta primer mix and a sample-barcoded 5' primer were used in a second PCR of roughly 7 to 12 cycles. MiXCR, run by TCRdb on the 5' RACE reads, gives a single entry per CDR3 protein. Of 590,000 or so distinct CDR3 sequences listed, approximately 30% are singletons. The sequencing sample was made of blood. The source of these receptors is a woman of 80 years or more in good health.

This clonotype has at least ten counts. The chain combines TRBV7-2 with TRBJ1-1; maybe TRBD1 (5 bases). Germline V gene sequence: CDR1 SGHTA, CDR2 FQGNSA. The V gene lost 1 base and the J gene lost 4 bases, with 13 bases spanning the gap. This CDR3 contains 15 residues. For the CDR3, the DNA is TGTGCCAGCAGCTTAGAGCAGGGATCAGGCACTGAAGCTTTCTTT. Its protein is CASSLEQGSGTEAFF. Supplemented by reference TRBV7-2 and TRBJ1-1, the full variable domain reads GAGVSQSPSNKVTEKGKDVELRCDPISGHTALYWYRQSLGQGLEFLIYFQGNSAPDKSGLPSDRFSAERTGGSVSTLTIQRTQQEDSAVYLCASSLEQGSGTEAFFGQGTRLTVV.

The chain employs TRBV7-9 and TRBJ2-7; possibly TRBD1 for D (6 bases). The germline V and J ends were trimmed by 5 bases and 0 bases, with 17 bases remaining between them. This CDR3 has 16 amino acids. CDR1 SEHNR and CDR2 FQNEAQ come from the germline V gene (reference sequence). CDR3 bases: TGTGCCAGCAGCGCGGTTGGGGGCAGATTCTCCTACGAGCAGTACTTC. Translating it yields CASSAVGGRFSYEQYF.

In its sample, this clonotype was seen many times. This sequence joins TRBV20-1 and TRBJ2-1; D not certain. The CDR3 covers 15 residues. V lost 5 bases and J lost 4, with 18 bases in between. Germline CDR1 DFQATT, CDR2 SNEGSKA (reference sequence). The CDR3 loop reads CSAQGTHGPYNEQFF. In DNA form, the CDR3 reads TGCAGTGCTCAAGGAACCCACGGACCGTACAATGAGCAGTTCTTC.

Many counts were recorded for this clonotype. The J gene is TRBJ2-5, the V gene TRBV7-2; D could derive from TRBD1 or TRBD2 (7 bases each). The CDR3 covers 16 residues. Per germline, CDR1 SGHTA and CDR2 FQGNSA. V shed 5 bases and J shed 4 bases, with 20 bases lying between them. The CDR3 DNA is TGTGCCAGCAGCCCAGGGGGGGGGCGGGAGTCAGAGACCCAGTACTTC. It encodes CASSPGGGRESETQYF.

The chain recombines TRBV20-1 with TRBJ1-1; perhaps TRBD1 as D (5 bases). V lost 6 bases to trimming and J lost 0 bases, with 17 bases between them. The CDR3 is 15 residues long. The germline V gene has CDR1 DFQATT and CDR2 SNEGSKA (reference sequence). CDR3 bases: TGCAGTGCACCGCGACGGGGACGAATGAACACTGAAGCTTTCTTT. Its translation is CSAPRRGRMNTEAFF.

This clonotype was detected many times. The chain carries TRBV6-2 or TRBV6-3 and TRBJ1-2; D unclear. Per the germline V gene, CDR1 is MNHEY and CDR2 is SVGEGT. The V and J ends lost 5 bases and 4 bases respectively, with 20 bases between them. The CDR3 spans 16 residues. The CDR3 protein is CASSRHDPGQSYGYTF. CDR3 sequence (DNA): TGTGCCAGCAGTCGCCACGACCCCGGCCAGAGCTATGGCTACACCTTC.

This clonotype was detected ten times or more. The J gene is TRBJ2-3, the V gene TRBV20-1; D remains unclear. The germline V gene encodes CDR1 DFQATT and CDR2 SNEGSKA (reference sequence). The CDR3 runs 13 residues. V lost 1 base to trimming and J lost 4 bases, with 9 bases between them. This chain's CDR3 is CSARGVVADTQYF. The CDR3 bases are TGCAGTGCTAGAGGCGTCGTTGCAGATACGCAGTATTTT.

This chain links TRBV12-3 or TRBV12-4 with TRBJ2-7; 9 nucleotides match TRBD1. The CDR3 is 16 residues long. The J segment lost 0 bases and the V segment lost 6 bases, leaving 9 bases of the junction unmatched. CDR3 nucleotide sequence: TGTGCCAGCAGCCCTCACCCGGGACAGGGCTCCTACGAGCAGTACTTC. This translates into CASSPHPGQGSYEQYF.

Regarding this clonotype: The junction and the germline gene differ at one end; a read error may be behind it. The chain uses TRBV20-1 and TRBJ2-7; TRBD1 might be the D (6 bases). The end of the DNA aligns better with TRBJ2-5, so the J call may be wrong. Germline values: CDR1 DFQATT, CDR2 SNEGSKA (reference sequence). The CDR3 runs 13 residues. CDR3 sequence (DNA): TGCAGTGTTAGAGGGGACAAGAAAGAGACCCAGTACTTC. This encodes CSVRGDKKETQYF.

This clonotype has ten or more counts. The J gene is TRBJ2-1, the V gene TRBV11-2; unclear D gene. The CDR3 is 11 amino acids. Germline V lookup: CDR1 SGHAT, CDR2 FQNNGV. V dropped 1 base and J dropped 9 bases, with 4 bases sitting between them. CDR3 coding DNA: TGTGCCAGCAGCTTAGCCACTGAGCAGTTCTTC. The encoded protein is CASSLATEQFF.

CDR3 sequence reads: CSARDMGRLNTGELFF. The CDR3 DNA follows: TGCAGTGCTAGAGATATGGGCAGGCTGAACACCGGGGAGCTGTTTTTT. The J gene is TRBJ2-2, the V gene TRBV20-1; D unclear. Germline CDR1 and CDR2: DFQATT and SNEGSKA (reference sequence). CDR3 length: 16 amino acids. V shed 0 bases and J shed 1 base, with 12 bases lying between them.

As regards this clonotype: A much larger clone differs from this one at a single base, so this may be a read error. J is TRBJ2-1 and V is TRBV20-1; D is possibly TRBD1 or TRBD2 (6 bases each). V was trimmed by 0 bases and J by 13 bases, leaving 25 bases between them. CDR3 length: 16 residues. Germline CDR1 DFQATT, CDR2 SNEGSKA (reference sequence). In DNA, the CDR3 is TGCAGTGCTAGAGATGTGGGGGGCCCTAGCCGTCGGGCCCAGTTCTTC. Protein product: CSARDVGGPSRRAQFF.

The table lists this clonotype with a few counts. The chain combines TRBV29-1 with TRBJ1-1; weak D call: TRBD1 (5 bases). The CDR3 is 14 residues long. Germline lookup yields CDR1 SQVTM and CDR2 ANQGSEA. V shed 5 bases and J shed 0 bases, with 13 bases lying between them. This CDR3 is CSVHRTVMNTEAFF. DNA of the CDR3: TGCAGCGTTCACAGGACGGTCATGAACACTGAAGCTTTCTTT.

The V gene is TRBV12-3 or TRBV12-4, the J gene TRBJ2-1, with D unclear. V lost 3 bases and J 5 bases, leaving 11 bases between the germline ends. The CDR3 extends over 14 amino acids. The CDR3 spells CASSLHWVDNEQFF. For the CDR3, the DNA is TGTGCCAGCAGTTTGCACTGGGTGGACAATGAGCAGTTCTTC.

Concerning this clonotype itself: A junction boundary mismatches the germline segment, possibly from a read error. The chain joins TRBV20-1 to TRBJ2-1; 15 nucleotides match TRBD2. Germline lookup yields CDR1 DFQATT and CDR2 SNEGSKA (reference sequence). The CDR3 loop spans 18 amino acids. CDR3: CSARWPGLAGGSYNEQFF. The DNA of the CDR3 is TGCAGTGCTAGGTGGCCGGGACTAGCGGGGGGCTCCTACAACGAGCAGTTCTTC.

The genes are TRBV5-1 and TRBJ2-7; possibly TRBD1 or TRBD2 for D (5 bases each). The DNA end favors TRBJ2-5, so the J call may be wrong. Germline CDR1 reads SGHRS; CDR2 reads YFSETQ. The CDR3 consists of 13 residues. The CDR3, as DNA: TGCGCCAGCTGCTCGGGACGACAAGAGACCCAGTACTTC. Its protein product is CASCSGRQETQYF.

This chain links TRBV28 with TRBJ2-7; TRBD1 matches 8 bases. This CDR3 has 14 amino acids. The trim removed 5 bases at V and 4 bases at J, leaving 7 bases unmatched. Germline values: CDR1 MDHEN, CDR2 SYDVKM. CDR3 protein: CASSTYGQGYEQYF. The CDR3, as DNA: TGTGCCAGCAGTACCTACGGACAGGGTTACGAGCAGTACTTC.